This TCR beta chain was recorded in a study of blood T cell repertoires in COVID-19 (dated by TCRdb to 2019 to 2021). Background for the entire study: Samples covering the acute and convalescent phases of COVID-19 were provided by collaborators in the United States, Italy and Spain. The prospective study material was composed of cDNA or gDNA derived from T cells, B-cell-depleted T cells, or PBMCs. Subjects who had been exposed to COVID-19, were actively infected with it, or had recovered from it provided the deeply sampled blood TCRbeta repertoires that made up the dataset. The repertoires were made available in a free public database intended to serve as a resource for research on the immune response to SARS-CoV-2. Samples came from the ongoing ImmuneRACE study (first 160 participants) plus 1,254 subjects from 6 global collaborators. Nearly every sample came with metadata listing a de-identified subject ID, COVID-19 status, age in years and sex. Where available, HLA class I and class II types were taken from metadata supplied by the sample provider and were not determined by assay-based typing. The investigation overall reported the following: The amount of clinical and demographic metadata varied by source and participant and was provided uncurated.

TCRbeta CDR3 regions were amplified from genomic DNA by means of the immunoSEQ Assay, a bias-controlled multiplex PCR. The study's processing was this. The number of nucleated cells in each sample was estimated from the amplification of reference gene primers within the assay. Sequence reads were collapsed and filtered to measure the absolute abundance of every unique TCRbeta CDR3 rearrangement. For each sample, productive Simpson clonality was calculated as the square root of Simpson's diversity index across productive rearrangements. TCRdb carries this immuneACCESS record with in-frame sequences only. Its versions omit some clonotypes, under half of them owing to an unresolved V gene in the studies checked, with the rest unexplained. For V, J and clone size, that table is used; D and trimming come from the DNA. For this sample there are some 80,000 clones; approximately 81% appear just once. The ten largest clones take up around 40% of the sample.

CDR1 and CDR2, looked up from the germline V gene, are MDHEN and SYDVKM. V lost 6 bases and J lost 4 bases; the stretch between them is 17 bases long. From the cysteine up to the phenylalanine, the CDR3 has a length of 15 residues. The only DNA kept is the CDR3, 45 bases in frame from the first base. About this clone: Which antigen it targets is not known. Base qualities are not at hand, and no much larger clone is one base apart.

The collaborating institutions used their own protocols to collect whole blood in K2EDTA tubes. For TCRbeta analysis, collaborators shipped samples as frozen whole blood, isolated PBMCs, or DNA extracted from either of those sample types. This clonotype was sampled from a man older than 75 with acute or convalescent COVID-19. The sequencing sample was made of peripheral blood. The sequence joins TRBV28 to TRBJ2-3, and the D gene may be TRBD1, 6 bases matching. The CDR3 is CASRGGARASDTQYF. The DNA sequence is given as TGTGCCAGCAGAGGGGGAGCGCGGGCTTCAGATACGCAGTATTTT.